This T cell receptor (beta chain) came from a study of T cell responses to AZD1222 COVID-19 vaccine. Regarding this clone: Its cognate antigen is unknown.

Overall study findings and caveats: White British donors predominated, females outnumbered males, and clonal diversity was possibly underestimated. Reportedly, close to half of spike-specific TCRs are directed against unmutated variant regions. Without day 14 samples, only post-peak T cell repertoires were studied. Vaccine-associated CD4 TCRs spanned spike, dominant at 160-218 and 743-854.

TCRdb's table, derived via immunoSEQ multiplex PCR, lists solely in-frame clones and lacks some. Of over 150,000 clones in the sample, approximately 92% are singletons; the top ten hold under 1.1%. This receptor was identified in an adult who received the MenACWY meningococcal vaccine as a control. Sequencing used peripheral blood, obtained 28 days after the second dose of the MenACWY control vaccine.

CDR3 residues: CASSSRWASYEQYF. The CDR3, as DNA: TGTGCCAGCAGCTCAAGGTGGGCCTCCTACGAGCAGTACTTC. The chain recombines TRBV7-8 with TRBJ2-7; D ambiguous. V lost 4 bases to trimming and J lost 0 bases, with 10 bases between them. Germline-derived CDR1 and CDR2 are SGHVS and FQNEAQ. CDR3 length equals 14 residues.